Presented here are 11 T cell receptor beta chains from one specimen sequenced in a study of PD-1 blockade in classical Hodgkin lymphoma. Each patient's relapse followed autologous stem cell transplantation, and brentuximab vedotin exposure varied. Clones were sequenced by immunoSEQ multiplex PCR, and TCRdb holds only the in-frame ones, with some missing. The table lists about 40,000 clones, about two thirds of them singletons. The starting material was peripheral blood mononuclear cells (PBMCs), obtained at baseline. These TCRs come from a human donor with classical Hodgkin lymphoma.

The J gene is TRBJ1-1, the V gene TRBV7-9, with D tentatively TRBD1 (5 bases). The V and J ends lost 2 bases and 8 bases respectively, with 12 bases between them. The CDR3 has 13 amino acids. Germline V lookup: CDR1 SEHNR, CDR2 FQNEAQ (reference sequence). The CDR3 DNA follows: TGTGCCAGCAGCTTATGGCAGGGAGACGAAGCTTTCTTT. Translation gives CASSLWQGDEAFF.

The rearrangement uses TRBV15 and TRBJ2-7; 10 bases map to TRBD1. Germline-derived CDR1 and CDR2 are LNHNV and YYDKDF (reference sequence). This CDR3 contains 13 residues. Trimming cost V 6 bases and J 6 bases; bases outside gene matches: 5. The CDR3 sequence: CATRRQGAAEQYF. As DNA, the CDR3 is TGTGCCACCAGGCGACAGGGGGCGGCCGAGCAGTACTTC.

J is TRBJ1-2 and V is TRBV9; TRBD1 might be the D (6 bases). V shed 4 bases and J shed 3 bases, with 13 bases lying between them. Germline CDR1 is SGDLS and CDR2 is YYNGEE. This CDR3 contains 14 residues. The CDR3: CASSPRQADYGYTF. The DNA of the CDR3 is TGTGCCAGCAGCCCCCGACAGGCCGACTATGGCTACACCTTC. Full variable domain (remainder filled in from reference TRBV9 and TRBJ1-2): DSGVTQTPKHLITATGQRVTLRCSPRSGDLSVYWYQQSLDQGLQFLIQYYNGEERAKGNILERFSAQQFPDLHSELNLSSLELGDSALYFCASSPRQADYGYTFGSGTRLTVV.

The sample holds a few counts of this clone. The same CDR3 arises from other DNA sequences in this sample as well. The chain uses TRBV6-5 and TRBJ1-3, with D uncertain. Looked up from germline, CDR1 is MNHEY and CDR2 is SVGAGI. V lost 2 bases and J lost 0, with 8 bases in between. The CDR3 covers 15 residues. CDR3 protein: CASSYDGSSGNTIYF. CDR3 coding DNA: TGTGCCAGCAGTTACGACGGAAGCTCTGGAAACACCATATATTTT.

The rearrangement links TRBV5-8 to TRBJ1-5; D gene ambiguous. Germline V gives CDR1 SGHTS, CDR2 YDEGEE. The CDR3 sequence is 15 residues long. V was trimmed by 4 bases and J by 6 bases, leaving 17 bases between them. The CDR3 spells CASSLAGVGFQPQHF. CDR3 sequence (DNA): TGTGCCAGCAGCCTGGCAGGCGTGGGGTTTCAGCCCCAGCATTTT.

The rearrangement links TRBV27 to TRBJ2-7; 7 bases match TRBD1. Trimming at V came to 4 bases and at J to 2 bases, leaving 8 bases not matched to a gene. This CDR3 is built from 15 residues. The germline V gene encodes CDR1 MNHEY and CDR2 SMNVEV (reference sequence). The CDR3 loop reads CASSSDWDRPYEQYF. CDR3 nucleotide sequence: TGTGCCAGCAGTTCCGACTGGGACAGACCCTACGAGCAGTACTTC.

The CDR3 region has the DNA TGTGCCAGCAGCTTAGTTTCGAGCTACACTGAAGCTTTCTTT. This sequence encodes CASSLVSSYTEAFF. This chain uses TRBV7-6 with TRBJ1-1; no definite D call. V gave up 1 base and J gave up 3 bases, with 9 bases separating them. The CDR3 contains 14 residues. The germline gives CDR1 SGHVS, CDR2 FNYEAQ.

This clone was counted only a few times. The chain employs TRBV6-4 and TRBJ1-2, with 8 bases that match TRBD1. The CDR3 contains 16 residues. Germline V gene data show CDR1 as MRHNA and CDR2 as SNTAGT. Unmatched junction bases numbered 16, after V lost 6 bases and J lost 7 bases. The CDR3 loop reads CASRGRPGTGNGGYTF. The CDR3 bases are TGTGCCAGCAGAGGCCGTCCCGGGACAGGTAACGGTGGCTACACCTTC.

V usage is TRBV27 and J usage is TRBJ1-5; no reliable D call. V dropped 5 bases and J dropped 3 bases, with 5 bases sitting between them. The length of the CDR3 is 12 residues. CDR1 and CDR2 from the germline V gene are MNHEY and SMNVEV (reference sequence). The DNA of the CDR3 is TGTGCCAGCAGTCAGTTCAATCAGCCCCAGCATTTT. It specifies CASSQFNQPQHF.

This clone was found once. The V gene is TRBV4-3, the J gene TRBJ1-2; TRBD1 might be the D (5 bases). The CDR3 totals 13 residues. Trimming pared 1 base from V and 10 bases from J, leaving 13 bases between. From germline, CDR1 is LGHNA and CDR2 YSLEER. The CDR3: CASSQVPQGTYTF. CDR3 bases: TGCGCCAGCAGCCAAGTCCCCCAGGGAACCTACACCTTC.

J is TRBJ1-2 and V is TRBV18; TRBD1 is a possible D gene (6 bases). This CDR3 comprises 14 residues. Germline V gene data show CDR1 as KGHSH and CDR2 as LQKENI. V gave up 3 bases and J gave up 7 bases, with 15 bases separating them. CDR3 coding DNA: TGTGCCAGCTCACCTGGGGGGCCCCTTGGTGGCTACACCTTC. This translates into CASSPGGPLGGYTF.